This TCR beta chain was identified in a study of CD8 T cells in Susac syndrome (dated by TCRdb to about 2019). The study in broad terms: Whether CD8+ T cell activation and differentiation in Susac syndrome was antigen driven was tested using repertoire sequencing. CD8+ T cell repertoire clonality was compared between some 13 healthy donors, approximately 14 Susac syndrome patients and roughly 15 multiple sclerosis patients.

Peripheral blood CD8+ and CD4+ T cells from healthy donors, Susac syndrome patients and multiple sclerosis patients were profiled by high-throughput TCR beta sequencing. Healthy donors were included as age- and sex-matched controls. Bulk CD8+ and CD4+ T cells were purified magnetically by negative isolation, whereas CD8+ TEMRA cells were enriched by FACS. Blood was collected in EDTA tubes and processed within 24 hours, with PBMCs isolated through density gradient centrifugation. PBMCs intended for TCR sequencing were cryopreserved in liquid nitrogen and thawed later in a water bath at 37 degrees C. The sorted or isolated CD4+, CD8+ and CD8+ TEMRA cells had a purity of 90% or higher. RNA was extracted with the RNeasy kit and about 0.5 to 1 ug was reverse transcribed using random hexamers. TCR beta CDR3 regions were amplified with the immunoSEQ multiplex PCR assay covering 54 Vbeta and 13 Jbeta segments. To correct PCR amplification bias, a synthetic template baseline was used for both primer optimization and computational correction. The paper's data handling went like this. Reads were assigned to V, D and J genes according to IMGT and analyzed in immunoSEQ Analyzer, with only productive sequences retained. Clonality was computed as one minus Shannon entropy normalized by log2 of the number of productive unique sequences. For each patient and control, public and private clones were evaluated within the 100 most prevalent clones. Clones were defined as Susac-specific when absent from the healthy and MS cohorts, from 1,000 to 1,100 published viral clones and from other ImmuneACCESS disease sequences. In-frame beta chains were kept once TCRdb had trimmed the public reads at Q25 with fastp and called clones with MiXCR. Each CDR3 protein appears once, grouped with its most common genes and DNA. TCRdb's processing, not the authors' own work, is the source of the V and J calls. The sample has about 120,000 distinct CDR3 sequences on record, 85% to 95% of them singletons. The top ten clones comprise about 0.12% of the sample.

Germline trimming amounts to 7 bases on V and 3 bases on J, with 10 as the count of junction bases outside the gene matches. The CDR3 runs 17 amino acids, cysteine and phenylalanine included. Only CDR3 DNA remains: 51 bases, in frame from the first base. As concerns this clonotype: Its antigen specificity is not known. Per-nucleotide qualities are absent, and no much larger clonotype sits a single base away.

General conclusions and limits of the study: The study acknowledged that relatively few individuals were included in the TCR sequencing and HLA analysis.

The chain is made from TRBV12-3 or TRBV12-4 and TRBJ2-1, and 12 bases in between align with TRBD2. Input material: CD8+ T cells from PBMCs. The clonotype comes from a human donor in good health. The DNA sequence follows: TGTGCCAGCATTCCGGGACTAGCGGGCCCTAGCTACAATGAGCAGTTCTTC. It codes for CASIPGLAGPSYNEQFF.